The present entry profiles one T cell receptor (beta chain) with its context. Its antigen is unknown. This entry is derived from a study of T-cell memory formation after mild COVID-19. Study findings and constraints: The authors did not confirm SARS-CoV-2 specificity of second-wave clones peaking day 37.

One entry per CDR3 protein, called by TCRdb with MiXCR from the 5' RACE reads. Of about 350,000 distinct CDR3 sequences in the sample, 12% to 15% were seen once. Germline CDR1 and CDR2: MNHEY and SVGEGT. The CDR3 is 14 residues long. V dropped 2 bases and J dropped 3 bases, with 10 bases sitting between them. The sequence was collected from a man aged 18-30 years who had mild COVID-19 (a few samples of this study predate the infection). Cell type and time point are not known. The sequencing input was PBMCs or a T cell subset sorted from them (not recorded which). This chain connects TRBV6-2 or TRBV6-3 to TRBJ1-2, with D unclear. The CDR3 region is CASSYLGLYYGYTF. CDR3 in DNA: TGTGCCAGCAGTTACCTGGGCCTCTACTATGGCTACACCTTC.